These T cell receptor beta chains were read from a single sample in a study of CD4 T cells in relation to SARS-CoV-2 and coronaviruses. Only in-frame clones appear in the TCRdb table, and some are missing; sequencing was by immunoSEQ multiplex PCR. The sample gives 24,000 or so clones, around 80% of which show up once; over 9% is in the top ten. These receptors lack a known antigen. The material sequenced was CD4+ T cells from PBMCs, cultured in vitro. Receptor source: a human donor in good health. Both conserved end residues are part of each CDR3. D genes are given only for firm matches. For some rows the clone size is stated as once, few or many, or as a class when expanded; others skip it.

V gene	clone size	D gene	J gene	CDR3 DNA	CDR3 protein
TRBV4-2	-	-	TRBJ1-4	TGTGCCAGCAGCCAAGATGCGACAGGACGTGAAAAACTGTTTTTT	CASSQDATGREKLFF
TRBV5-6	-	-	TRBJ1-5	TGTGCCAGCAGCTTAGGGTCTGGCAATCAGCCCCAGCATTTT	CASSLGSGNQPQHF
TRBV19	-	TRBD1	TRBJ1-4	TGTGCCAGTAAGCCTGGGACAGGGCCTAATGAAAAACTGTTTTTT	CASKPGTGPNEKLFF
TRBV6-1	-	TRBD1	TRBJ1-2	TGTGCCAGCAGTGAAATTAGCCTCGGACAGGGGATCTATGGCTACACCTTC	CASSEISLGQGIYGYTF
TRBV29-1	once	-	TRBJ2-1	TGCAGCGTTACCCCCTGGGGCGGAAATGAGCAGTTCTTC	CSVTPWGGNEQFF
TRBV6-4	-	TRBD1	TRBJ2-1	TGTGCCAGCAGTGACTCGACAGGGGGCTACAATGAGCAGTTCTTC	CASSDSTGGYNEQFF
TRBV5-4	-	-	TRBJ1-1	TGTGCCAGCAGCTGGGGAAGAAACACTGAAGCTTTCTTT	CASSWGRNTEAFF
TRBV2	few	TRBD1	TRBJ2-7	TGTGCCAGCAGTGACCAGGACAGGGGAACCCACGAGCAGTACTTC	CASSDQDRGTHEQYF
TRBV28	once	-	TRBJ2-5	TGTGCCAGCAGTTTACAACTGGACAGTCAAGAGACCCAGTACTTC	CASSLQLDSQETQYF
TRBV6-1	-	TRBD1	TRBJ1-1	TGTGCCAGCAGTGAAAGGGGGCGAATGAACACTGAAGCTTTCTTT	CASSERGRMNTEAFF
TRBV11-1	-	-	TRBJ2-1	TGTGCCACCCAACCCGGGTATAGCGGCTCCTACAATGAGCAGTTCTTC	CATQPGYSGSYNEQFF
TRBV28	-	-	TRBJ1-5	TGTGCCAGCAGTTTACAGGGCAATCAGCCCCAGCATTTT	CASSLQGNQPQHF
TRBV12-5	-	TRBD2	TRBJ2-6	TGTGCTAGTGGTTCGCCGGGACTAGCGGGAGGTATTGCTGGGGCCAACGTCCTGACTTTC	CASGSPGLAGGIAGANVLTF
TRBV7-3	-	TRBD1	TRBJ2-7	TGTGCCAGCAGCTTAACGGGTGGGACAGGGGCCTACGAGCAGTACTTC	CASSLTGGTGAYEQYF
TRBV28	-	-	TRBJ2-7	TGTGCCAGCAGTTTAGTGGACGAGCAGTACTTC	CASSLVDEQYF
TRBV11-2	-	-	TRBJ2-2	TGTGCCAGCAGCTTAGTTGGGGGACCCGGGGAGCTGTTTTTT	CASSLVGGPGELFF
TRBV7-3	-	-	TRBJ1-1	TGTGCCAGCGGCCCCGGCGGGATAGCTGAAGCTTTCTTT	CASGPGGIAEAFF
TRBV28	-	-	TRBJ2-5	TGTGCCACCCGAACCCAGCAAGAGACCCAGTACTTC	CATRTQQETQYF
TRBV5-5	-	-	TRBJ1-1	TGTGCCAGCAGCTTGGACAGGGTGGCTGAAGCTTTCTTT	CASSLDRVAEAFF
TRBV2	-	-	TRBJ1-2	TGTGCCAGCAGTCCCGCCCAATTAGAGGCCTATGGCTACACCTTC	CASSPAQLEAYGYTF
TRBV30	-	-	TRBJ1-2	TGTGCCTGGAGTATCGACCAGGGGGGCTACACCTTC	CAWSIDQGGYTF
TRBV9	-	-	TRBJ1-1	TGTGCCAGCACCTCCGGGACAACGAACACTGAAGCTTTCTTT	CASTSGTTNTEAFF
TRBV19	-	-	TRBJ1-3	TGTGCCAGTAGTACCGTGGACAGCCCTGGAAACACCATATATTTT	CASSTVDSPGNTIYF
TRBV2	few	TRBD1	TRBJ1-1	TGTGCCAGCAGGCGGGACAGGGGTGGGTCGAACACTGAAGCTTTCTTT	CASRRDRGGSNTEAFF
TRBV19	few	TRBD2	TRBJ2-2	TGTGCCACCTCCGGGTCTTGGCGCGAGCGGGAGTTCCCCGGGGAGCTGTTTTTT	CATSGSWREREFPGELFF
TRBV20-1	few	-	TRBJ2-7	TGCAGTGCTAGTCCCGGGACACCCTACGAGCAGTACTTC	CSASPGTPYEQYF
TRBV28	-	TRBD2	TRBJ2-1	TGTGCCAGCAGGGCGAGGTGGAGCGGGAGGCCTCCAGGGAAGCAGTTCTTC	CASRARWSGRPPGKQFF
TRBV2	few	-	TRBJ1-4	TGTGCCAGCAGCCCGGACGGAAGAAATGAAAAACTGTTTTTT	CASSPDGRNEKLFF
TRBV27	-	-	TRBJ1-5	TGTGCCAGCAGTTTTTCGGGTGGCGGGCAGCCCCAGCATTTT	CASSFSGGGQPQHF
TRBV19	medium-sized	TRBD1	TRBJ1-4	TGTGCCAGTAGTTTCGGGACAGACAATGAAAAACTGTTTTTT	CASSFGTDNEKLFF
TRBV6-5	-	TRBD1	TRBJ2-7	TGTGCCACCGGACAGGCGGCGCAGGGATTCTACGAGCAGTACTTC	CATGQAAQGFYEQYF